This T cell receptor beta chain was profiled in a study of T cell responses to AZD1222 COVID-19 vaccine. Study-level results: Nearly half of the spike-specific TCRs reportedly recognize variant regions that carry no mutations. At 160-218 and 743-854, vaccine-associated CD4 TCRs were dominant, and they spanned spike. Donors were largely white British and mainly female; clonal diversity was possibly underestimated.

In regard to this clone: Its target is not known.

Germline trimming cut 4 bases from V and 2 bases from J; bases unmatched to any gene: 8. This CDR3 is 16 amino acids long. Germline V gene data show CDR1 as SGHTA and CDR2 as FQGNSA. The analysis combined second doses at about 4 or about 12 weeks. Produced via immunoSEQ multiplex PCR; TCRdb's table is partial and in-frame only. In the table there are 20,000 to 30,000 clones, about nine tenths of which are singletons. The V call is TRBV7-2, the J call TRBJ2-7; 10 bases agree with TRBD2. The sample in question was peripheral blood, obtained 28 days after the second AZD1222 dose. This sequence was found in an adult who received the AZD1222 COVID-19 vaccine. This CDR3 is CASSYASSGGAYEQYF. The CDR3 DNA follows: TGTGCCAGCAGCTATGCCTCGAGCGGGGGGGCCTACGAGCAGTACTTC.